This TCR beta chain was captured in a study of blood T cells in healthy people across ages. Study results and limitations: Across the age range, TCR beta diversity per million T cells fell in a roughly linear way. In the absence of known donor CMV status, changes in expanded clonotypes were possibly confounded.

This clonotype has only a few counts. Its target is unknown. Primed by a sample-barcoded 5' primer and a J-beta primer mix, a second PCR proceeded for 7 to 11 cycles. TCRdb redid the calling of the 5' RACE reads with MiXCR, one entry per CDR3 protein. The table lists some 1.4 million distinct CDR3 sequences, 40% to 50% of them singletons. Germline V gene sequence: CDR1 SQVTM, CDR2 ANQGSEA. Trimming pared 0 bases from V and 7 bases from J, leaving 16 bases between. This CDR3 is 15 amino acids long. The source is a woman between 18 and 29 years old in good health. Sequencing used blood. The chain carries TRBV29-1 and TRBJ2-1; D tentatively fits TRBD1 or TRBD2 (6 bases each). The CDR3 nucleotides read TGCAGCGTTGAAGATTACGGGGGCCGAGTGAATGAGCAGTTCTTC. This sequence encodes CSVEDYGGRVNEQFF.